The 8 T cell receptor beta chains below all came from one sample that was sequenced in a study of siplizumab effects on memory and regulatory T cells (dated by TCRdb to between 2018 and 2021). Libraries were built with the immunoSEQ multiplex PCR assay. The clones in this table, taken by TCRdb from immuneACCESS, are in-frame only. Not every clone is retained; where verified, under half of the shortfall comes from an unresolved V gene, and the cause of the rest is unknown. Recorded for this sample are approximately 94,000 clones; 94% of them occurred a single time. The top ten clonotypes cover over 1% of the sample. Source material: non-Treg CD4+ T cells sorted from blood. The cell subset or site label, as the study defines it: FACS-sorted unstimulated CD4+ non-regulatory T cells. These receptors were collected from a human donor in good health.

This clone appeared once. The chain joins TRBV6-1 to TRBJ2-5; 12 bases are a match to TRBD1. Germline trimming cut 5 bases from V and 5 bases from J; bases unmatched to any gene: 6. The CDR3 runs 15 residues. Germline V gene data show CDR1 as MNHNS and CDR2 as SASEGT. This CDR3 is CASSTGTGGMETQYF. Here the CDR3 DNA reads TGTGCCAGCAGTACCGGGACAGGGGGCATGGAGACCCAGTACTTC.

In this sample, this clone turned up once. The chain is built from TRBV7-8 and TRBJ1-3, with TRBD1 matching over 10 bases. With V trimmed by 3 bases and J by 0 bases, 2 bases remained unmatched. The CDR3 length is 16 residues. The germline gives CDR1 SGHVS, CDR2 FQNEAQ. In nucleotides, the CDR3 is TGTGCCAGCAGCTTCGGGACAGGGGACTCTGGAAACACCATATATTTT. It encodes CASSFGTGDSGNTIYF.

The DNA for the CDR3 is TGTGCCAGTAGTACCCTGTTCTCGGTGACCGATACGCAGTATTTT. Its translation is CASSTLFSVTDTQYF. The gene calls are TRBV19 and TRBJ2-3; no clear D gene. The germline V gene has CDR1 LNHDA and CDR2 SQIVND (reference sequence). The CDR3 length is 15 residues. V was shortened by 4 bases and J by 6 bases, with 17 bases between the two germline ends.

The V call is TRBV28, the J call TRBJ1-5; no reliable D call. The V end was cut by 6 bases, the J end by 4 bases, with 22 bases between. Germline assignment: CDR1 MDHEN and CDR2 SYDVKM. This CDR3 is 17 amino acids long. The CDR3 spells CASSQTSFSLGNQPQHF. Here the CDR3 DNA reads TGTGCCAGCAGCCAGACTTCGTTCAGCCTAGGAAATCAGCCCCAGCATTTT.

The rearrangement links TRBV5-6 to TRBJ2-7; D ambiguous. Germline assignment: CDR1 SGHDT and CDR2 YYEEEE. With 7 bases removed from V and 2 bases from J, the gap between germline ends came to 13 bases. This CDR3 is built from 13 residues. The CDR3 nucleotides read TGTGCCAGCTACAACTATTCTCCCTACGAGCAGTACTTC. Its translation is CASYNYSPYEQYF. Full variable domain (remainder filled in from reference TRBV5-6 and TRBJ2-7): DAGVTQSPTHLIKTRGQQVTLRCSPKSGHDTVSWYQQALGQGPQFIFQYYEEEERQRGNFPDRFSGHQFPNYSSELNVNALLLGDSALYLCASYNYSPYEQYFGPGTRLTVT.

The rearrangement links TRBV5-4 to TRBJ1-6; TRBD1 might be the D (6 bases). Germline CDR1 reads SGHNT; CDR2 reads YYREEE (reference sequence). Between the trimmed V and J ends, which lost 4 bases and 10 bases, there was a span of 18 bases. CDR3 length equals 15 residues. The CDR3 loop reads CASSLSTGVGSPLHF. In DNA, the CDR3 is TGTGCCAGCAGCCTCTCGACAGGCGTCGGGTCACCCCTCCACTTT.

The count of this clone is one. The genes are TRBV7-8 and TRBJ2-2, with 8 bases aligning to TRBD2. The CDR3 is 16 amino acids. Looked up from germline, CDR1 is SGHVS and CDR2 is FQNEAQ. The junction had 11 bases not matched to a gene; V was cut back by 6 bases and J by 5 bases. The CDR3 region is CASRNSGGRITGELFF. CDR3 DNA sequence: TGTGCCAGCAGGAACTCCGGCGGGAGGATAACCGGGGAGCTGTTTTTT.

The chain recombines TRBV5-1 with TRBJ1-2, with D perhaps matching TRBD1 (5 bases). V gave up 5 bases and J gave up 4 bases, with 15 bases separating them. The CDR3 runs to 14 residues. Germline CDR1 and CDR2: SGHRS and YFSETQ. CDR3 region: CASRPLEGLYGYTF. The CDR3 DNA reads as TGCGCCAGCAGACCTTTGGAGGGGCTCTATGGCTACACCTTC.